The following is a TCR beta chain sequence with its context. The junction departs from germline at one end; a sequencing error may be responsible. The sample belongs to a study of blood T cells in healthy people across ages. Primers used in a second PCR of roughly 7 to 12 cycles were a sample-barcoded 5' primer and a J-beta primer mix. One entry per CDR3 protein, called by TCRdb with MiXCR from the 5' RACE reads. This table has around 800,000 distinct CDR3 sequences, around a quarter appearing once. CDR1 and CDR2 from the germline V gene are SNHLY and FYNNEI. The CDR3 has 16 amino acids. These data were also reused for a study on T cells of mothers and their children. That study reports: With unrelated pairs as the comparison, related mother-child pairs had a slightly higher overlap that was not significant.

What was sequenced was blood. The rearrangement uses TRBV2 and TRBJ1-3; TRBD1 matches at 7 bases. The receptor was derived from a boy between 10 and 17 years old in good health. CDR3 loop: CASRGDRPSTGNTIYF. The CDR3 region has the DNA TGTGCCAGCAGAGGGGACAGACCCTCGACTGGGAACACCATATATTTT.